This is a list of T cell receptor beta chains from one sample in a study of T cells in Graves' hyperthyroidism and ophthalmopathy. Each CDR3 protein gets one entry after TCRdb re-called the multiplex PCR reads with MiXCR. The sample lists over 700,000 distinct CDR3 sequences, around 20% occurring once. The specimen was blood. The source of these receptors is a woman aged 45-65 years with Graves' hyperthyroidism that later progressed to Graves' ophthalmopathy. The CDR3 runs from the conserved cysteine through the conserved F or W. A D gene is named only where the DNA matches it firmly. The listing skips clone size in some rows; elsewhere it reads once, few, many or a size class.

>14|TRBV7-7|TRBD1|TRBJ1-4|.
TGTGCTAGCAGCGTCGGGACAGGGGATGAAAAACTGTTTTTT
CASSVGTGDEKLFF
>16|TRBV15|TRBD1|TRBJ1-1|.
TGTGCCACCAGCAGAGGCCTGACAGGGGTACAGGGTGAAGCTTTCTTT
CATSRGLTGVQGEAFF
>16|TRBV5-4|.|TRBJ1-6|few
TGTGCCAGCAGCCTCTCAGGGACAAGTAATAATTCACCCCTCCACTTT
CASSLSGTSNNSPLHF
>15|TRBV5-1|.|TRBJ2-2|few
TGCGCCAGCAGCCAGACAGACAGTAACACCGGGGAGCTGTTTTTT
CASSQTDSNTGELFF
>15|TRBV13|.|TRBJ1-5|.
TGTGCCAGCAGCTTGGGGCTCGGGGACAATCAGCCCCAGCATTTT
CASSLGLGDNQPQHF
>19|TRBV11-2|.|TRBJ2-1|few
TGTGCCAGCAGCTTAGTGGGGGTTGTGTGGACTGGCGGATTAAATGAGCAGTTCTTC
CASSLVGVVWTGGLNEQFF
>14|TRBV13|.|TRBJ2-4|once
TGTGCCAGCAGCTTACGGGGGTCCAAAAACATTCAGTACTTC
CASSLRGSKNIQYF
>18|TRBV15|TRBD2|TRBJ2-1|.
TGTGCCACCAGCAGAGATTTAGGACTAGCGGGGCCAAGCAATGAGCAGTTCTTC
CATSRDLGLAGPSNEQFF
>12|TRBV24-1|.|TRBJ1-2|few
TGTGCCACCAGCGACAGCCACTATGGCTACACCTTC
CATSDSHYGYTF
>14|TRBV19|TRBD1|TRBJ1-5|few
TGTGCCAGTATTTCCGGACAGGCGGATCAGCCCCAGCATTTT
CASISGQADQPQHF
>16|TRBV6-6|TRBD1|TRBJ1-4|.
TGTGCCAGCAGTTACTCGACAGGGGGTTATAATGAAAAACTGTTTTTT
CASSYSTGGYNEKLFF
>15|TRBV20-1|TRBD1|TRBJ2-7|.
TGCAGTGCTAGAGGGGACAGGGGGCTCGCCTACGAGCAGTACTTC
CSARGDRGLAYEQYF
>14|TRBV15|.|TRBJ2-5|few
TGTGCCACCAGCAGAGCCTGGGACCAAGAGACCCAGTACTTC
CATSRAWDQETQYF
>17|TRBV5-1|.|TRBJ2-6|.
TGCGCCAGCAGCTTGGGGCAGGAAAGGGCTGGGGCCAACGTCCTGACTTTC
CASSLGQERAGANVLTF
>12|TRBV20-1|TRBD2|TRBJ2-1|many
TGCAGTGCTAGAGTGGGAGGGAATGAGCAGTTCTTC
CSARVGGNEQFF
>16|TRBV11-2|.|TRBJ1-1|.
TGTGCCAGCAGCCCCCCGGGGGGCCTCATGGGGACTGAAGCTTTCTTT
CASSPPGGLMGTEAFF
>15|TRBV5-5|TRBD1|TRBJ1-2|many
TGTGCCAGCAGGCACCGGGACAGGGAGATTTATGGCTACACCTTC
CASRHRDREIYGYTF
>13|TRBV18|.|TRBJ2-1|many
TGTGCCAGCAGCCGGGACGGGTACAATGAGCAGTTCTTC
CASSRDGYNEQFF
>11|TRBV10-3|.|TRBJ2-1|few
TGTGCCATCAGCAGGGAGGATGAGCAGTTCTTC
CAISREDEQFF
>13|TRBV18|.|TRBJ1-2|.
TGTGCCAGCTCACAACTCCTTAGCTATGGCTACACCTTC
CASSQLLSYGYTF